One sample yielded the 9 T cell receptor beta chains listed below, sequenced in a study of regulatory T cells in long-lasting Graves disease. Relying on iRepertoire HTBI primers and Arm-PCR of CDR3 regions, the team built TCR beta libraries. TCRdb reanalysed the multiplex PCR reads using MiXCR and keeps one entry per CDR3 protein. The data show hundreds of thousands of distinct CDR3 sequences, around a sixth seen once. Time point: newly diagnosed GD, antithyroid drugs for less than 3 months. PBMC RNA was the source of the TCR library. Sequencing used peripheral blood mononuclear cells (PBMCs), obtained at new diagnosis, from a patient treated with antithyroid drugs. These receptors originate from a female donor with Graves disease.

The chain joins TRBV7-8 to TRBJ2-1; possible D gene TRBD1, 6 bases. Germline lookup yields CDR1 SGHVS and CDR2 FQNEAQ. CDR3 size: 16 residues. V was pared by 4 bases and J by 3 bases, with 16 bases between. This CDR3 is CASSSRIGTSYNEQFF. The DNA for the CDR3 is TGTGCCAGCAGCTCCCGAATCGGGACAAGCTACAATGAGCAGTTCTTC.

This clonotype showed up many times. The chain links TRBV5-1 to TRBJ2-7, with TRBD1 identical over 8 bases. The V segment lost 4 bases and the J segment 9 bases; nucleotides outside the gene matches: 12. Germline assignment: CDR1 SGHRS and CDR2 YFSETQ. The CDR3 loop spans 14 amino acids. The chain's CDR3 is CASSPDRDLGRQYF. CDR3 nucleotides: TGCGCCAGCAGCCCGGACAGGGACTTAGGTAGGCAGTACTTC.

V and J are TRBV28 and TRBJ1-4; possibly TRBD1 for D (6 bases). CDR3 size: 14 residues. V shed 5 bases and J shed 8 bases, with 15 bases lying between them. The germline V gene has CDR1 MDHEN and CDR2 SYDVKM. The CDR3 loop is CASSPPGAGEKLFF. Here the CDR3 DNA reads TGTGCCAGCAGTCCGCCAGGGGCGGGGGAAAAACTGTTTTTT.

This clonotype was seen a handful of times. The chain is built from TRBV11-2 and TRBJ2-2; TRBD2 aligns across 12 bases. CDR3 size: 19 residues. V gave up 3 bases and J gave up 1 base; unmatched junction bases: 9. Looked up from germline, CDR1 is SGHAT and CDR2 is FQNNGV. In DNA, the CDR3 is TGTGCCAGCAGCTTCGGCCTAGCGGGGGGGAGAAAGAACACCGGGGAGCTGTTTTTT. The encoded protein is CASSFGLAGGRKNTGELFF.

The chain combines TRBV24-1 with TRBJ2-7, with 11 bases identical to TRBD2. The CDR3 covers 17 residues. Trimming removed 3 bases from V and 6 bases from J; junction bases left unmatched: 12. The germline gives CDR1 KGHDR, CDR2 SFDVKD. For the CDR3, the DNA is TGTGCCACCAGTGATACTTTCTTTAGCGGGAGGGACCTCGAGCAGTACTTC. This encodes CATSDTFFSGRDLEQYF.

The chain uses TRBV5-1 and TRBJ2-2, with 7 nucleotides matching TRBD2. The CDR3 contains 17 residues. Germline V gives CDR1 SGHRS, CDR2 YFSETQ. The V segment lost 4 bases and the J segment 2 bases; nucleotides outside the gene matches: 11. The CDR3 protein is CASSPPGGGRNTGELFF. Here the CDR3 DNA reads TGCGCCAGCAGCCCCCCGGGTGGCGGGAGAAACACCGGGGAGCTGTTTTTT.

The table lists this clonotype with many counts. The chain is built from TRBV4-3 and TRBJ2-1, with D hard to call. This CDR3 is built from 13 residues. V was clipped by 0 bases and J by 9 bases, with 9 bases between them. Germline lookup yields CDR1 LGHNA and CDR2 YSLEER. The CDR3 region is CASSQDPGSEQFF. Here the CDR3 DNA reads TGCGCCAGCAGCCAAGATCCGGGTAGTGAGCAGTTCTTC.

Many counts were recorded for this clonotype. The chain carries TRBV28 and TRBJ1-2, with TRBD1 matching 8 bases. The CDR3 totals 14 residues. From germline, CDR1 is MDHEN and CDR2 SYDVKM. V was pared by 6 bases and J by 3 bases, with 6 bases of the junction left unmatched. DNA of the CDR3: TGTGCCAGCAGGGGGATGACAGGGGACTATGGCTACACCTTC. The encoded protein is CASRGMTGDYGYTF.

CDR3 in amino acids: CASKAGNSPLHF. CDR3 sequence (DNA): TGTGCCAGCAAGGCGGGGAATTCACCCCTCCACTTT. This chain links TRBV27 with TRBJ1-6, with unresolved D. Germline CDR1 is MNHEY and CDR2 is SMNVEV (reference sequence). Trimming removed 7 bases from V and 7 bases from J, with 8 bases in between. The CDR3 is 12 amino acids.